Following are 18 T cell receptor beta chains from one sample sequenced in a study of blood T cell repertoires in COVID-19. The method was immunoSEQ multiplex PCR; TCRdb's version includes in-frame clones alone and lacks a portion of them. This table holds about 160,000 clones, around 92% found once. The specimen was peripheral blood. The receptors derive from a man aged 30-40 years with COVID-19, enrolled during active disease.

The V and J genes are TRBV3-1 (or the pseudogene TRBV3-2) and TRBJ2-1, with 7 bases identical to TRBD1. V dropped 4 bases and J dropped 2; count of bases not matched to a gene: 5. There are 15 residues in the CDR3. Germline CDR1 is LGHDT and CDR2 is YNNKEL (reference sequence). CDR3 DNA: TGTGCCAGCAGCCTCGCCGGGACAGCCTACAATGAGCAGTTCTTC. As protein: CASSLAGTAYNEQFF.

This chain joins TRBV19 and TRBJ1-4; 11 nucleotides align to TRBD1. Per germline, CDR1 LNHDA and CDR2 SQIVND (reference sequence). The junction had 8 bases not matched to a gene; V was cut back by 6 bases and J by 8 bases. The CDR3 spans 15 residues. Here the CDR3 reads CASSHSRDRGEKLFF. In DNA, the CDR3 is TGTGCCAGTAGCCACTCCCGGGACAGGGGGGAAAAACTGTTTTTT. Using reference TRBV19 and TRBJ1-4 for the parts outside the CDR3, the full variable domain is DGGITQSPKYLFRKEGQNVTLSCEQNLNHDAMYWYRQDPGQGLRLIYYSQIVNDFQKGDIAEGYSVSREKKESFPLTVTSAQKNPTAFYLCASSHSRDRGEKLFFGSGTQLSVL.

This chain connects TRBV28 to TRBJ2-1; 7 bases agree with TRBD2. This CDR3 region has 16 residues. The J segment lost 0 bases and the V segment lost 7 bases, leaving 9 bases of the junction unmatched. Germline V gene data show CDR1 as MDHEN and CDR2 as SYDVKM. CDR3 sequence reads: CASIGPAGTSYNEQFF. DNA for the CDR3: TGTGCCAGCATAGGCCCAGCGGGGACCTCCTACAATGAGCAGTTCTTC.

The chain has TRBV27 and TRBJ1-6; D might be TRBD1 (6 bases). V was clipped by 7 bases and J by 5 bases, with 12 bases between them. The CDR3 consists of 14 residues. Germline lookup yields CDR1 MNHEY and CDR2 SMNVEV (reference sequence). The CDR3 nucleotides read TGTGCCAGCACCCGGGACATGAATAATTCACCCCTCCACTTT. The encoded protein is CASTRDMNNSPLHF.

This chain uses TRBV27 with TRBJ1-2, with 9 bases lining up with TRBD1. This CDR3 comprises 15 residues. The germline CDR1 and CDR2 sequences are MNHEY and SMNVEV (reference sequence). With 6 bases clipped from V and 6 bases from J, the junction kept 11 bases outside the gene matches. CDR3 amino acids: CASSPDRGFFDGYTF. CDR3 coding DNA: TGTGCCAGCAGCCCGGACAGGGGTTTTTTCGATGGCTACACCTTC.

This chain links TRBV3-1 (or the pseudogene TRBV3-2) with TRBJ1-2; D remains unclear. V lost 1 base and J lost 4, with 7 bases in between. The CDR3 has 13 amino acids. CDR1 is LGHDT, CDR2 YNNKEL, per germline (reference sequence). The CDR3 sequence: CASSQGEIYGYTF. The CDR3 bases are TGTGCCAGCAGCCAAGGGGAGATCTATGGCTACACCTTC.

The chain uses TRBV12-3 or TRBV12-4 and TRBJ2-7; 7 bases fit TRBD1. CDR3 size: 13 residues. V was pared by 4 bases and J by 3 bases, with 3 bases of the junction left unmatched. In nucleotides, the CDR3 is TGTGCCAGCAGTTGGGCAGGGGGCTACGAGCAGTACTTC. Amino acids: CASSWAGGYEQYF.

J is TRBJ2-7 and V is TRBV7-6, with TRBD1 matching over 8 bases. Germline CDR1 and CDR2: SGHVS and FNYEAQ. This CDR3 comprises 16 residues. The junction had 7 bases not matched to a gene; V was cut back by 1 base and J by 2 bases. The CDR3: CASSLGATGVPYEQYF. DNA of the CDR3: TGTGCCAGCAGCTTAGGGGCGACAGGGGTTCCCTACGAGCAGTACTTC.

This chain joins TRBV5-1 and TRBJ1-1; D is undetermined. The CDR3 consists of 14 residues. The V gene lost 2 bases and the J gene lost 0 bases, with 8 bases spanning the gap. CDR1 is SGHRS and CDR2 is YFSETQ in the germline V gene. The CDR3 sequence: CASSFRRVNTEAFF. In DNA form, the CDR3 reads TGCGCCAGCAGCTTCCGACGGGTGAACACTGAAGCTTTCTTT.

This chain joins TRBV29-1 and TRBJ2-2, with D possibly matching TRBD2 (5 bases). The CDR3 consists of 17 residues. Germline loops: CDR1 SQVTM, CDR2 ANQGSEA. V lost 1 base, J lost 0 bases, and 15 bases lay in between. The CDR3 bases are TGCAGCGTTGAAGTACTAGAGACAAGCGCGAACACCGGGGAGCTGTTTTTT. Translating gives CSVEVLETSANTGELFF.

The V gene is TRBV28, the J gene TRBJ1-2, with 7 bases matching TRBD1. Per the germline V gene, CDR1 is MDHEN and CDR2 is SYDVKM. The CDR3 runs 14 residues. V dropped 2 bases and J dropped 6; count of bases not matched to a gene: 6. CDR3 region: CASSLLMTGNGYTF. The CDR3 DNA reads as TGTGCCAGCAGTTTACTGATGACAGGGAATGGCTACACCTTC.

This chain links TRBV4-3 with TRBJ1-2; 7 bases align to TRBD1. The CDR3 loop spans 12 amino acids. The junction had 5 bases not matched to a gene; V was cut back by 5 bases and J by 8 bases. Germline V gives CDR1 LGHNA, CDR2 YSLEER. The CDR3 DNA reads as TGCGCCAGCAGCACAGGGGATGGCGGCTACACCTTC. The encoded protein is CASSTGDGGYTF.

The J gene is TRBJ2-2, the V gene TRBV4-3; TRBD1 might be the D (5 bases). V lost 0 bases and J 7 bases, leaving 15 bases between the germline ends. The CDR3 totals 16 residues. CDR1 and CDR2 from the germline V gene are LGHNA and YSLEER. The CDR3 here is CASSQDLRRDNGELFF. The CDR3 DNA follows: TGCGCCAGCAGCCAAGATCTCCGCAGGGATAACGGGGAGCTGTTTTTT.

The chain joins TRBV5-4 to TRBJ1-1; no clear D gene. CDR3 length equals 12 residues. Germline V gives CDR1 SGHNT, CDR2 YYREEE (reference sequence). V was shortened by 2 bases and J by 2 bases, with 4 bases between the two germline ends. CDR3 DNA: TGTGCCAGCAGCTTCCTAAACACTGAAGCTTTCTTT. It specifies CASSFLNTEAFF.

The CDR3 bases are TGTGCCAGCAGCTTGGAAACAGCGGGGGATCCCTACGAGCAGTACTTC. This sequence encodes CASSLETAGDPYEQYF. The chain uses TRBV5-4 and TRBJ2-7; 8 positions match TRBD2. CDR1 SGHNT and CDR2 YYREEE come from the germline V gene (reference sequence). The CDR3 runs 16 residues. V lost 0 bases and J lost 2; bases outside the gene matches: 7.

The chain employs TRBV6-5 and TRBJ2-2; 7 bases agree with TRBD1. In germline, CDR1 is MNHEY, CDR2 SVGAGI. The CDR3 is made up of 13 amino acids. The J segment lost 5 bases and the V segment lost 7 bases, leaving 4 bases of the junction unmatched. The CDR3 sequence: CASTPTGTGELFF. CDR3 bases: TGTGCCAGCACCCCGACAGGGACCGGGGAGCTGTTTTTT.

The J gene is TRBJ2-1, the V gene TRBV4-3, with 8 bases fitting TRBD2. Germline V gene lookup returns CDR1 LGHNA and CDR2 YSLEER. The CDR3 totals 16 residues. Trimming removed 0 bases from V and 5 bases from J; junction bases left unmatched: 6. This CDR3 is CASSQERLAGNNEQFF. CDR3 sequence (DNA): TGCGCCAGCAGCCAAGAACGATTAGCGGGGAACAATGAGCAGTTCTTC.

The rearrangement uses TRBV6-2 or TRBV6-3 and TRBJ1-5; the D gene is possibly TRBD1 (5 bases). V lost 5 bases and J lost 4, with 9 bases in between. This CDR3 contains 13 residues. Germline values: CDR1 MNHEY, CDR2 SVGEGT. For the CDR3, the DNA is TGTGCCAGCAGTGACAGTACGAATCAGCCCCAGCATTTT. This sequence encodes CASSDSTNQPQHF.